This T cell receptor (beta chain) was sequenced in a study of tumor and adjacent non-tumor tissue in lung cancer. As for the study in general: The patients, 9 to 11 men and 5 women, were roughly 31 to 80 with stage I to III disease. On average, productive TCRbeta reads reached about 4.2 million per sample.

Three rounds of nested PCR, following a modified ARM-PCR protocol, produced the TCRbeta library. Using its own MiXCR run on the multiplex PCR reads, TCRdb lists one record per CDR3 protein. The profile shows about 110,000 distinct CDR3 sequences, roughly 77% of them singletons. Germline V gives CDR1 SQVTM, CDR2 ANQGSEA. The CDR3 runs to 13 residues. The trim removed 5 bases at V and 0 bases at J, leaving 2 bases unmatched. General study points: Tumor tissue had significantly higher TCR diversity than normal lung. Top 100 clones took a larger repertoire share in normal lung.

This sample's RNA came from whole unsorted tissue. Concerning this clonotype itself: Its antigen is not known. A read error is possible here, since a much larger clone lies one base away.

Material: lung tumor tissue. The sequence derives from an older woman with non-small cell lung cancer. The chain combines TRBV29-1 with TRBJ2-7, with 9 bases matching TRBD1. DNA of the CDR3: TGCAGCGTTAGGGACAGGGACTCCTACGAGCAGTACTTC. Protein sequence: CSVRDRDSYEQYF.